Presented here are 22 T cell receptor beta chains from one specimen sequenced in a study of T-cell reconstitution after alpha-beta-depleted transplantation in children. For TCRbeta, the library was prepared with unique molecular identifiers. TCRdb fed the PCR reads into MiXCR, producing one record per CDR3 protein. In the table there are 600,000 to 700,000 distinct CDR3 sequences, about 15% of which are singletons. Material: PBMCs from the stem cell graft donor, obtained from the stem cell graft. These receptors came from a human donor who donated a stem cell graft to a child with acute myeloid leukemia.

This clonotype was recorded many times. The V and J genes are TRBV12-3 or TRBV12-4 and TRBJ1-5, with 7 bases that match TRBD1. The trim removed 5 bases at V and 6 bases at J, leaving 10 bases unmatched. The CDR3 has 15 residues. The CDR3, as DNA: TGTGCCAGCAGTCGCACAGGGGATGGGAGTCAGCCCCAGCATTTT. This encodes CASSRTGDGSQPQHF.

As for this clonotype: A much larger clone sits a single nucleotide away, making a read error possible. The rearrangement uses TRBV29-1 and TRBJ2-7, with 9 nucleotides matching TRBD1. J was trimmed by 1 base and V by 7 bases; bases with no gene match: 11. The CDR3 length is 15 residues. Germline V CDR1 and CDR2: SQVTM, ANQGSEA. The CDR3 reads CSGRQGEQCSYEQYF. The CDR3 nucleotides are TGCAGCGGGCGACAGGGGGAACAATGTTCCTACGAGCAGTACTTC.

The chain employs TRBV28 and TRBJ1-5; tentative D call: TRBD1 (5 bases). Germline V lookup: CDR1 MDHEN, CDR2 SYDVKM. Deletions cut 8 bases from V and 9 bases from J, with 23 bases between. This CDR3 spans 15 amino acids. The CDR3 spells CASHLRGASMWPQHF. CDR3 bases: TGTGCCAGCCACCTCCGAGGGGCTAGCATGTGGCCCCAGCATTTT.

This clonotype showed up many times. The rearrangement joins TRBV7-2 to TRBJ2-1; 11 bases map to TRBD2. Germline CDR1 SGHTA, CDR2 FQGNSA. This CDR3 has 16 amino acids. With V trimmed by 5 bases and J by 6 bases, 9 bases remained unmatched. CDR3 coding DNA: TGTGCCAGCAGCCTATTAGCGGGGGGGCCGCTCAATGAGCAGTTCTTC. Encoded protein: CASSLLAGGPLNEQFF.

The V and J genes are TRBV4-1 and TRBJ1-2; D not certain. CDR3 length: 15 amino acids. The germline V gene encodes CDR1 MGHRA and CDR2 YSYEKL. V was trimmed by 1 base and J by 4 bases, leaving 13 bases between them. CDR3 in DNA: TGCGCCAGCAGCCAAGCCCATAATCGGGGCTATGGCTACACCTTC. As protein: CASSQAHNRGYGYTF.

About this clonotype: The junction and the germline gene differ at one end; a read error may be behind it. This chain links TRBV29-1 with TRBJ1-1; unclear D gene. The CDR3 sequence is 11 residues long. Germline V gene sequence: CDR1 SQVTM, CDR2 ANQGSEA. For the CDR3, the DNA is TGCAGCGTTGCGGGGAACACTGAAGATTTCTTT. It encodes CSVAGNTEDFF.

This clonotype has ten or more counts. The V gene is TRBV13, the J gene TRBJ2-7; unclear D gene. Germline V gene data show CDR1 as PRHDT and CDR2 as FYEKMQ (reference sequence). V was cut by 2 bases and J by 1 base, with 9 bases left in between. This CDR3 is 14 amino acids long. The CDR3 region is CASSLRLSSYEQYF. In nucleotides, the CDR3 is TGTGCCAGCAGCTTACGACTCAGTTCCTACGAGCAGTACTTC.

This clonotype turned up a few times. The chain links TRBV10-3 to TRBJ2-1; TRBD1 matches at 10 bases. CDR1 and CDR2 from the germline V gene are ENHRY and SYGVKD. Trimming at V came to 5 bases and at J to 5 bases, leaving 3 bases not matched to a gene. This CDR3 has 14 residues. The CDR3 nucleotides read TGTGCCATCAGTTACGGGACAGGGGACAATGAGCAGTTCTTC. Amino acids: CAISYGTGDNEQFF.

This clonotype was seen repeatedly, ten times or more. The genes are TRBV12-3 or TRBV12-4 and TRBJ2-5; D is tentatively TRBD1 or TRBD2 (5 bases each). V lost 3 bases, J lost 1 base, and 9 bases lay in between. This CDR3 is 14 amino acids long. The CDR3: CASSFLGPQETQYF. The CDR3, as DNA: TGTGCCAGCAGTTTCTTGGGACCCCAAGAGACCCAGTACTTC.

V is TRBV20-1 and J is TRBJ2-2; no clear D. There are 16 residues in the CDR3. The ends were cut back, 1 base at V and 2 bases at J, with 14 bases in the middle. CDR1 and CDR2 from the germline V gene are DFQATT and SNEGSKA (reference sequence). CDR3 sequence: CSARAPGQLNTGELFF. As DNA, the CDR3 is TGCAGTGCTAGAGCACCCGGCCAACTCAACACCGGGGAGCTGTTTTTT.

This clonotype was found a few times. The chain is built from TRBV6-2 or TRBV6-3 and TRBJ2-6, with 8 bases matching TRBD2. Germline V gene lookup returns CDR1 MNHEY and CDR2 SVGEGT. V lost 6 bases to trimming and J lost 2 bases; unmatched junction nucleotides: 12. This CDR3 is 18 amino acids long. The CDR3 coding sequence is TGTGCCAGCAGCTCTGCGAGTGGAGCGGGGGCTGGGGCCAACGTCCTGACTTTC. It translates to CASSSASGAGAGANVLTF.

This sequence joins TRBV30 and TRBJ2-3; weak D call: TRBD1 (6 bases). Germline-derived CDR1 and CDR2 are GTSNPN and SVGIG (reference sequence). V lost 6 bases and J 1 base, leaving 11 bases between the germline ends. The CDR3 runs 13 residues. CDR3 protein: CACKGGGTDTQYF. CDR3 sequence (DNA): TGTGCCTGTAAAGGGGGTGGCACAGATACGCAGTATTTT.

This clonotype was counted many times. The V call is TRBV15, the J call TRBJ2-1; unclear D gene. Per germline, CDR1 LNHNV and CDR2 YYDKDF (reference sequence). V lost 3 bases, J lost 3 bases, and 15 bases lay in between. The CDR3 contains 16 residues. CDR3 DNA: TGTGCCACCAGCAGCTCTCTGGTTGGAGACTACAATGAGCAGTTCTTC. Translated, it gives CATSSSLVGDYNEQFF.

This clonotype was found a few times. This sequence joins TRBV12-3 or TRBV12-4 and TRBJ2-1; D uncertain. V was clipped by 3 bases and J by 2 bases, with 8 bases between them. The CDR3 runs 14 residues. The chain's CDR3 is CASSFIATYNEQFF. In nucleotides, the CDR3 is TGTGCCAGCAGTTTTATCGCTACCTACAATGAGCAGTTCTTC.

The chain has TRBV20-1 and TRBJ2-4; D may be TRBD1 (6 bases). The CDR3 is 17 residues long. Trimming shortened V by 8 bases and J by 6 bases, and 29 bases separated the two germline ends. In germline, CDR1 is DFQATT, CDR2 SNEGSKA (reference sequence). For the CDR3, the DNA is TGCAGTTTCAGGGGCGCGGCCGCGGGCGTTTTGGGAAACATTCAGTACTTC. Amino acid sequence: CSFRGAAAGVLGNIQYF.

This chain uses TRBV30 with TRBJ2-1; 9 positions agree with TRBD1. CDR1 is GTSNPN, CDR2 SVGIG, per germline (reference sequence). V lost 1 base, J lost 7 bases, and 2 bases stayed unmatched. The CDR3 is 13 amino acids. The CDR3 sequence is CAWSGQGGNEQFF. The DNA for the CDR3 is TGTGCCTGGAGTGGACAGGGGGGGAATGAGCAGTTCTTC.

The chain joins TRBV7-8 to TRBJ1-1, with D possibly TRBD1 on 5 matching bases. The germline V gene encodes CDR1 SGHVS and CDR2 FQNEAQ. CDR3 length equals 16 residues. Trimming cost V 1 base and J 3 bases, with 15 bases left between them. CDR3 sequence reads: CASSLVSARVDTEAFF. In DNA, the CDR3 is TGTGCCAGCAGCTTAGTATCCGCCAGGGTAGACACTGAAGCTTTCTTT.

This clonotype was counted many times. The CDR3 loop reads CSARDGVRDEQFF. CDR3 sequence (DNA): TGCAGTGCTAGAGATGGGGTTAGGGATGAGCAGTTCTTC. This chain joins TRBV20-1 and TRBJ2-1; no clear D. Germline CDR1 DFQATT, CDR2 SNEGSKA (reference sequence). Trimming took 0 bases from V and 8 from J, leaving 11 bases between them. CDR3 length: 13 amino acids.

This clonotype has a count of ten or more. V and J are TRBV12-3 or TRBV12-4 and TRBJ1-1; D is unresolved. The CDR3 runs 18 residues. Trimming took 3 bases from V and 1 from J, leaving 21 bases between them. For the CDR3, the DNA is TGTGCCAGCAGTTTCAATCCCCGGCCCATCCTAGGGAACACTGAAGCTTTCTTT. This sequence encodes CASSFNPRPILGNTEAFF.

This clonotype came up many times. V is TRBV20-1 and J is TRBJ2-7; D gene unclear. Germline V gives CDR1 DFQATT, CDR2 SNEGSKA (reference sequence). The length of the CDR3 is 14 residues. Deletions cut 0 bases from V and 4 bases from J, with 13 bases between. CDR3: CSARDTAVSYEQYF. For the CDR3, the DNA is TGCAGTGCTAGAGATACGGCAGTGAGTTACGAGCAGTACTTC.

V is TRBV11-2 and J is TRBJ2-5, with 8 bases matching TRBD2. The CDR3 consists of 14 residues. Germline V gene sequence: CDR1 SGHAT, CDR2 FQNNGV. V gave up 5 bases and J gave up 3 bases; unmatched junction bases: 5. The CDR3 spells CASSPGTSKETQYF. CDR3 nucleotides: TGTGCCAGCAGCCCCGGGACTAGTAAAGAGACCCAGTACTTC.

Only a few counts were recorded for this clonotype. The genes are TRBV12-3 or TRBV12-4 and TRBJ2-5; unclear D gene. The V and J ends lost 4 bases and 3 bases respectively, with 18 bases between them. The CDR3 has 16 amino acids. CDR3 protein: CASSSALPDLKETQYF. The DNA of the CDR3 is TGTGCCAGCAGTTCTGCTCTCCCGGATTTAAAAGAGACCCAGTACTTC.